The following is a T cell receptor (beta chain) sequence with its context. The antigen is unknown. RNA transcripts gave rise to amplified TCR beta CDR3 regions. The HTBI primer set drove a first-round RT-PCR of the TCR CDR3. TCRdb reanalysed the multiplex PCR reads using MiXCR and keeps one entry per CDR3 protein. Of more than 300,000 distinct CDR3 sequences in the sample, under 20% were seen once. Diagnoses were made from clinical symptoms, serum measures (thyroxine and TRAb), thyroid ultrasound and orbital computed tomography. This specimen comes from a study of T cells in Graves' hyperthyroidism and ophthalmopathy. Study in general: Peripheral blood sampling occurred at initial diagnosis, before any treatment.

The CDR3 spans 15 residues. Trimming took off 6 bases at V and 2 bases at J, with 17 bases between the two ends. CDR1 SNHLY and CDR2 FYNNEI come from the germline V gene. General observations from the study: Blood also held most thyroid clonotypes expanded beyond 0.001.

The chain is built from TRBV2 and TRBJ2-7; D might be TRBD2 (6 bases). The TCR sequence derives from a man between 18 and 35 years old with Graves' ophthalmopathy. Material: blood. The chain's CDR3 is CASSQDERATYEQYF. The CDR3, as DNA: TGTGCCAGCAGCCAAGATGAGCGGGCCACCTACGAGCAGTACTTC.